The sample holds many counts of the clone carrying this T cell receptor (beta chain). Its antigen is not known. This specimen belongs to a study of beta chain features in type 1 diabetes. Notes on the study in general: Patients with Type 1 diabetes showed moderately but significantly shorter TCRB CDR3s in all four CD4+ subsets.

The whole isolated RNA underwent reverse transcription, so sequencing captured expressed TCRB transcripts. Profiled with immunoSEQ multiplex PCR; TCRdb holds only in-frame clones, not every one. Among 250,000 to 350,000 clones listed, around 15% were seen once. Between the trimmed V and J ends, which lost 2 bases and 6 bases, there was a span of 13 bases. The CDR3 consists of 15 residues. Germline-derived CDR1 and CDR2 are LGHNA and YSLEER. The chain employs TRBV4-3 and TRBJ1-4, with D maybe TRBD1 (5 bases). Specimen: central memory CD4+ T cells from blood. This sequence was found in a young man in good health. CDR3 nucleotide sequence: TGCGCCAGCAGCCAAACCGGGACCGGCGATGAAAAACTGTTTTTT. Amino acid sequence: CASSQTGTGDEKLFF.